This entry concerns a single T cell receptor (beta chain). Germline V CDR1 and CDR2: LNHNV, YYDKDF (reference sequence). Unmatched junction bases numbered 8, after V lost 4 bases and J lost 1 base. CDR3 size: 17 residues. TCRdb re-derived calls from the RT-PCR reads in MiXCR, one entry per CDR3 protein. The sample yields almost 700,000 distinct CDR3 sequences, approximately 15% seen once. Sequences were obtained from memory CD4+ T cells from blood. This clonotype originated in a female donor in good health, serving as a healthy control. V is TRBV15 and J is TRBJ2-3, with 10 bases aligning to TRBD1. CDR3 DNA: TGTGCCACCAGCAAGGGACAGGGGATAGGCGGCACAGATACGCAGTATTTT. Translated: CATSKGQGIGGTDTQYF.